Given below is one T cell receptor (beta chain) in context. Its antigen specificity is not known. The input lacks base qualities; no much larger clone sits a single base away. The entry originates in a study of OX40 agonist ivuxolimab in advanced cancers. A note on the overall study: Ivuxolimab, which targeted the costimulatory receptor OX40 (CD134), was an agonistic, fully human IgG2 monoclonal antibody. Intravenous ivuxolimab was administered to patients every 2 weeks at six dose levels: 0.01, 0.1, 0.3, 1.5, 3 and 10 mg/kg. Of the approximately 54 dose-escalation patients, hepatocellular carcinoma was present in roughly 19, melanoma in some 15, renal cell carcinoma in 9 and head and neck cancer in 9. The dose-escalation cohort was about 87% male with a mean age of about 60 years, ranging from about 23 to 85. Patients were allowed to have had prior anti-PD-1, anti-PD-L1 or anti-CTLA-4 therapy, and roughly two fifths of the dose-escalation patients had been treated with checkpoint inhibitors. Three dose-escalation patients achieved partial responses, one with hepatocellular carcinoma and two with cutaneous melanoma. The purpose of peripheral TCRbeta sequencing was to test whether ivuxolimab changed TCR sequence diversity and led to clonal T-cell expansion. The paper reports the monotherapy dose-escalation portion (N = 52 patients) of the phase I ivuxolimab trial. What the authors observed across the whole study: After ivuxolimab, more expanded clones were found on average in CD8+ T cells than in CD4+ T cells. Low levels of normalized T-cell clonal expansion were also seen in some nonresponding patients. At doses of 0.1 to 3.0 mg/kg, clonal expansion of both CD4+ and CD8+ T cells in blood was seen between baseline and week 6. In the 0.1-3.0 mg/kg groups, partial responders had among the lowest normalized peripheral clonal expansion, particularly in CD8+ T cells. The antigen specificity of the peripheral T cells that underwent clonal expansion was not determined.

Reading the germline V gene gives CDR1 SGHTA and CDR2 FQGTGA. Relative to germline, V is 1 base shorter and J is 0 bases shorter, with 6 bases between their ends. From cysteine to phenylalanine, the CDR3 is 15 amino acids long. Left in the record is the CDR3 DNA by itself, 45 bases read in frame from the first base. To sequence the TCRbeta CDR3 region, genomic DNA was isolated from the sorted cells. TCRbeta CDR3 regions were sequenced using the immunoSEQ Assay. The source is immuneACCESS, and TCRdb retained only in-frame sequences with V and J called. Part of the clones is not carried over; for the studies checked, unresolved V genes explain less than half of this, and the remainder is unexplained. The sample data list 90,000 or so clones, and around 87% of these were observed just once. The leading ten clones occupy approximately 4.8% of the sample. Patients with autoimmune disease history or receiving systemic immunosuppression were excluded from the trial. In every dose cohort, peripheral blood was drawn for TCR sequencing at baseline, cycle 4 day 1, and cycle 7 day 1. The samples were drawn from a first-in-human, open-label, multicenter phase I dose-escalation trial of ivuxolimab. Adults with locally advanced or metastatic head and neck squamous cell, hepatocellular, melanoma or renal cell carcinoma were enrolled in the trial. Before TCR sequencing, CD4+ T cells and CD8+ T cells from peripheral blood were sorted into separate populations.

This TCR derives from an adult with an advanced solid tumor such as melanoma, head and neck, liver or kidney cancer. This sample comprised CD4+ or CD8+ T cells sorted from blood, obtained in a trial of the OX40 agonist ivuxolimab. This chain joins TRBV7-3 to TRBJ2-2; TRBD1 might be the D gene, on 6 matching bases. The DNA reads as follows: TGTGCCAGCAGCTTAAAGGGGGCGAACACCGGGGAGCTGTTTTTT. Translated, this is CASSLKGANTGELFF.